The 9 T cell receptor beta chains listed next were all sequenced from one sample in a study of CD8 T cells in ankylosing spondylitis. TCRdb itself ran the 5' RACE reads through MiXCR, one entry per CDR3 protein. Of about 52,000 distinct CDR3 sequences in the sample, around 7.4% were seen once. The specimen sequenced was blood, either unsorted or a sorted T cell fraction (not recorded which). The receptor source for this set is a female donor with ankylosing spondylitis or in good health (not recorded which).

This clonotype was seen ten or more times. This chain joins TRBV6-6 and TRBJ2-7; no clear D. The CDR3 runs to 13 residues. V was trimmed by 0 bases and J by 4 bases, leaving 7 bases between them. Germline-derived CDR1 and CDR2 are MNHNY and SVGAGI (reference sequence). CDR3 loop: CASSYSKVYEQYF. As DNA, the CDR3 is TGTGCCAGCAGTTACTCGAAAGTTTACGAGCAGTACTTC.

This chain links TRBV7-3 with TRBJ2-2; 11 bases map to TRBD2. In germline, CDR1 is SGHTA, CDR2 FQGTGA. V lost 4 bases and J lost 1; bases outside the gene matches: 2. This CDR3 contains 16 residues. CDR3 amino acids: CASSSGLAGNTGELFF. CDR3 sequence (DNA): TGTGCCAGCAGCTCCGGACTAGCGGGGAACACCGGGGAGCTGTTTTTT.

This clonotype was counted at least ten times. The chain carries TRBV7-3 and TRBJ2-2, with 7 positions matching TRBD1. CDR3 length equals 15 residues. Per germline, CDR1 SGHTA and CDR2 FQGTGA. With V trimmed by 3 bases and J by 5 bases, 6 bases remained unmatched. The CDR3 DNA reads as TGTGCCAGCAGCTTCCCGACAGGGTCAACCGGGGAGCTGTTTTTT. This translates into CASSFPTGSTGELFF.

This clonotype was observed at least ten times. The chain is built from TRBV20-1 and TRBJ1-1; possible D gene TRBD1, 5 bases. Germline-derived CDR1 and CDR2 are DFQATT and SNEGSKA (reference sequence). The length of the CDR3 is 13 residues. Trimming took off 2 bases at V and 3 bases at J, with 10 bases between the two ends. CDR3 amino acids: CSARFQGYTEAFF. The DNA of the CDR3 is TGCAGTGCTAGATTTCAGGGATACACTGAAGCTTTCTTT.

This clonotype was observed many times. The gene calls are TRBV20-1 and TRBJ2-3; 11 bases are shared with TRBD2. V lost 5 bases and J lost 0; bases outside the gene matches: 16. CDR1 and CDR2 (germline): DFQATT, SNEGSKA (reference sequence). This CDR3 contains 19 residues. In nucleotides, the CDR3 is TGCAGTGCTCTCTCCCGCTCGTATACTAGCGGGGGTAGCACAGATACGCAGTATTTT. Its translation is CSALSRSYTSGGSTDTQYF.

The rearrangement uses TRBV7-2 and TRBJ1-5; TRBD1 might be the D (5 bases). CDR3 length: 14 residues. The V gene lost 5 bases and the J gene lost 6 bases, with 14 bases spanning the gap. Germline CDR1 reads SGHTA; CDR2 reads FQGNSA. CDR3 in DNA: TGTGCCAGCAGCCTTGGACAAAGGGGTCAGCCCCAGCATTTT. Residues: CASSLGQRGQPQHF.

This clonotype was detected ten times or more. V gene TRBV3-1 combines with J gene TRBJ1-1; TRBD1 is a possible D gene (5 bases). V lost 1 base and J lost 5, with 5 bases in between. The CDR3 extends over 12 amino acids. The germline V gene has CDR1 LGHDT and CDR2 YNNKEL (reference sequence). In nucleotides, the CDR3 is TGTGCCAGCAGCCAAGGGGGGACTGAAGCTTTCTTT. Amino acid sequence: CASSQGGTEAFF.

The V call is TRBV20-1, the J call TRBJ1-5; no clear D gene. This CDR3 region has 15 residues. The V end lost 0 bases, the J end lost 4 bases, and 13 bases lay between the germline ends. Germline V gene sequence: CDR1 DFQATT, CDR2 SNEGSKA (reference sequence). The CDR3: CSARDGGLWNQPQHF. The CDR3 DNA reads as TGCAGTGCTAGAGACGGCGGGCTATGGAATCAGCCCCAGCATTTT.

There are many counts of this clonotype. The rearrangement joins TRBV7-2 to TRBJ2-5, with no clear D. The CDR3 contains 14 residues. Trimming removed 5 bases at V and 2 bases at J, with 12 bases between. Germline CDR1 reads SGHTA; CDR2 reads FQGNSA. The CDR3 region is CASSERLSQETQYF. The CDR3 DNA reads as TGTGCCAGCAGCGAAAGGTTGTCTCAAGAGACCCAGTACTTC.